This TCR beta chain comes out of a study of neoadjuvant anti-PD-1 for oral cavity cancer. Study summary: Patients without progression got a fourth dose around day 43.

Time point given: after neoadjuvant nivolumab, at surgical resection. Analysis of PBMCs was direct, with no culture step. Remarks on this clone: Its specificity is not known. The germline gene is not matched at one end of the junction; a read error may be the cause.

Only in-frame clones appear in the TCRdb table, and some are missing; sequencing was by immunoSEQ multiplex PCR. The sample comprises approximately 45,000 clones, approximately 80% of which are singletons, and 4.8% rests with the top ten. General study points: Higher pretreatment Treg/Th17 ratios tracked higher pretreatment blood clonality. Each response group had just a few patients in TCR analyses.

The clonotype originates from a person aged 35 to 85 with oral cavity squamous cell carcinoma. The material was PBMCs, obtained after nivolumab (anti-PD-1) treatment.

The CDR3 DNA reads as TGTGCCAGCAGCCCCTCAGGCGCCGGATTAAGAGAGGCCCAGTACTTC. Translated: CASSPSGAGLREAQYF. This rearrangement joins TRBV7-2 to TRBJ2-5; D is uncertain. CDR3 length: 16 amino acids. CDR1 and CDR2 (germline): SGHTA, FQGNSA.